This TCR beta chain was documented in a study of technical replicates of blood from a handful of donors. Using immunoSEQ multiplex PCR, the repertoire was profiled, and TCRdb retains in-frame clones only, with some absent. The table includes tens of thousands of clones, roughly nine tenths detected once. The CDR3 runs to 15 residues. Germline CDR1 SGHAT, CDR2 FQNNGV. Trimming stripped 1 base from V and 0 bases from J, with 10 bases between. The material sequenced was T cells isolated from PBMCs. This rearrangement joins TRBV11-2 to TRBJ2-7; no firm D call. The receptor comes from a human donor in good health. The CDR3 nucleotides read TGTGCCAGCAGCTTAGGTCTAGGTTTCTCCTACGAGCAGTACTTC. Residues: CASSLGLGFSYEQYF. Full variable domain (rest looked up from reference TRBV11-2 and TRBJ2-7): EAGVAQSPRYKIIEKRQSVAFWCNPISGHATLYWYQQILGQGPKLLIQFQNNGVVDDSQLPKDRFSAERLKGVDSTLKIQPAKLEDSAVYLCASSLGLGFSYEQYFGPGTRLTVT.